The entry below describes one TCR beta chain. Sequencing used immunoSEQ multiplex PCR; TCRdb keeps in-frame clones, though not all of them. In the table there are about 73,000 clones, under 95% of which are singletons. The data stem from a study of OX40 agonist ivuxolimab in advanced cancers. The CDR3 is made up of 15 amino acids. The germline gives CDR1 MNHNS, CDR2 SASEGT. The trim removed 4 bases at V and 7 bases at J, leaving 8 bases unmatched. The sample was CD4+ or CD8+ T cells sorted from blood, taken in a trial of the OX40 agonist ivuxolimab. The TCR originated in an adult with an advanced solid tumor such as melanoma, head and neck, liver or kidney cancer. The chain joins TRBV6-1 to TRBJ2-1; 9 bases line up with TRBD1. CDR3 nucleotides: TGTGCCAGCAGTGGAGGGACAGGGACAGGGAATGAGCAGTTCTTC. Translation: CASSGGTGTGNEQFF.